The rows below give T cell receptor beta chains drawn from one sample of a study of OX40 agonist ivuxolimab in advanced cancers. Data came from immunoSEQ multiplex PCR; TCRdb stores just in-frame clones and leaves some out. The table shows around 56,000 clones, with 88% occurring only once. The sample consisted of CD4+ or CD8+ T cells sorted from blood, taken in a trial of the OX40 agonist ivuxolimab. The receptors stem from an adult with an advanced solid tumor such as melanoma, head and neck, liver or kidney cancer. The CDR3 runs from the conserved cysteine through the conserved F or W. A D gene is named only where the DNA matches it firmly. The listing skips clone size in some rows; elsewhere it reads once, few, many or a size class.

d_gene: .
j_gene: TRBJ2-7
abundance: .
v_gene: TRBV19
CDR3nt: TGTGCCAGTAGTATAGATTCCTTAAACGAGCAGTACTTC
CDR3aa: CASSIDSLNEQYF

d_gene: .
j_gene: TRBJ2-2
abundance: .
v_gene: TRBV6-1
CDR3nt: TGTGCCAGTGTGCCCGCGAACACCGGGGAGCTGTTTTTT
CDR3aa: CASVPANTGELFF

d_gene: TRBD2
j_gene: TRBJ2-7
abundance: .
v_gene: TRBV7-6
CDR3nt: TGTGCCAGCAGCACCCGGACTAGCGGGAGCGGCTACGAGCAGTACTTC
CDR3aa: CASSTRTSGSGYEQYF

d_gene: .
j_gene: TRBJ2-2
abundance: .
v_gene: TRBV10-3
CDR3nt: TGTGCCATCAGTGAGGATGGGCGGGGTAACACCGGGGAGCTGTTTTTT
CDR3aa: CAISEDGRGNTGELFF

d_gene: .
j_gene: TRBJ1-5
abundance: once
v_gene: TRBV28
CDR3nt: TGTGCCAGCACCCCTGGGCAAGGGAATCAGCCCCAGCATTTT
CDR3aa: CASTPGQGNQPQHF

d_gene: TRBD2
j_gene: TRBJ2-1
abundance: .
v_gene: TRBV5-1
CDR3nt: TGCGCCAGCAGCTCCCATATAGCGGGGAGCTCCTACAATGAGCAGTTCTTC
CDR3aa: CASSSHIAGSSYNEQFF

d_gene: TRBD1
j_gene: TRBJ1-6
abundance: few
v_gene: TRBV27
CDR3nt: TGTGCCAGCAGCCTCGGACAGGGGAGTTCACCCCTCCACTTT
CDR3aa: CASSLGQGSSPLHF

d_gene: TRBD1
j_gene: TRBJ2-1
abundance: .
v_gene: TRBV30
CDR3nt: TGTGCCTGGAGTGGGGGACAGGGAAACAATTACAATGAGCAGTTCTTC
CDR3aa: CAWSGGQGNNYNEQFF

d_gene: TRBD1
j_gene: TRBJ1-1
abundance: few
v_gene: TRBV2
CDR3nt: TGTGCCAGCAGGATAGGACAGGGGTACACTGAAGCTTTCTTT
CDR3aa: CASRIGQGYTEAFF

d_gene: TRBD1
j_gene: TRBJ2-7
abundance: once
v_gene: TRBV7-9
CDR3nt: TGTGCCAGCAGCTTACTGGACAGGGGTTACGAGCAGTACTTC
CDR3aa: CASSLLDRGYEQYF

d_gene: TRBD2
j_gene: TRBJ2-1
abundance: .
v_gene: TRBV27
CDR3nt: TGTGCCAGCAGGAGAGGACTAGCGGCCATTAATGAGCAGTTCTTC
CDR3aa: CASRRGLAAINEQFF

d_gene: .
j_gene: TRBJ1-1
abundance: .
v_gene: TRBV27
CDR3nt: TGTGCCAGTTATACCTCAGGGAGACCCACTGAAGCTTTCTTT
CDR3aa: CASYTSGRPTEAFF